The 16 T cell receptor beta chains listed next were all sequenced from one sample in a study of blood T cell repertoires in COVID-19 (dated by TCRdb to 2018 to 2020). Library method: the immunoSEQ multiplex PCR assay. The source is immuneACCESS, and TCRdb retained only in-frame sequences with V and J called. Part of the clones is not carried over; for the studies checked, unresolved V genes explain less than half of this, and the remainder is unexplained. Recorded for this sample are 15,000 to 20,000 clones; 91% of them occurred a single time. Clones ranked in the top ten supply 3.5% to 4.5% of the sample. Sequenced material: peripheral blood. Receptors originate from a human donor in a cohort sampled during active COVID-19.

The DNA for the CDR3 is TGTGCCAGAGCCGACAGGGATTTGCAAGAGACCCAGTACTTC. This sequence encodes CARADRDLQETQYF. The rearrangement joins TRBV19 to TRBJ2-5; TRBD1 agrees at 7 bases. V dropped 9 bases and J dropped 2; count of bases not matched to a gene: 9. The germline V gene encodes CDR1 LNHDA and CDR2 SQIVND (reference sequence). The CDR3 loop spans 14 amino acids.

The CDR3 bases are TGTGCCAGCAGCCCTCAGGGAGGGGACTATAATTCACCCCTCCACTTT. Residues: CASSPQGGDYNSPLHF. V and J are TRBV2 and TRBJ1-6, with a possible D match to TRBD1 (5 bases). CDR1 SNHLY and CDR2 FYNNEI come from the germline V gene. V was trimmed by 6 bases and J by 3 bases, leaving 15 bases between them. This CDR3 region has 16 residues.

The V gene is TRBV19, the J gene TRBJ2-5, with 11 bases that match TRBD2. Germline V gene sequence: CDR1 LNHDA, CDR2 SQIVND (reference sequence). The CDR3 runs 16 residues. The V segment lost 9 bases and the J segment 4 bases; nucleotides outside the gene matches: 13. CDR3 DNA: TGTGCCAGCAATAGCGGGGGGGCCGTATTTGGAGAGACCCAGTACTTC. This sequence encodes CASNSGGAVFGETQYF.

This CDR3 is CASSGTVNTGELFF. The CDR3 DNA is TGCGCCAGCAGTGGGACAGTGAACACCGGGGAGCTGTTTTTT. The gene calls are TRBV10-1 and TRBJ2-2, with D perhaps TRBD1 (6 bases). The CDR3 is 14 amino acids. Trimming took 4 bases from V and 1 from J, leaving 7 bases between them. Germline assignment: CDR1 WNHNN and CDR2 SYGVQD (reference sequence).

The rearrangement uses TRBV4-1 and TRBJ2-3; 9 bases fit TRBD2. CDR3 length equals 16 residues. J was trimmed by 5 bases and V by 0 bases; bases with no gene match: 6. Germline lookup yields CDR1 MGHRA and CDR2 YSYEKL. The CDR3 loop is CASSQESSGVIDTQYF. The CDR3 DNA is TGCGCCAGCAGCCAAGAGTCTAGCGGGGTGATAGATACGCAGTATTTT.

The rearrangement uses TRBV24-1 and TRBJ2-7; a possible D gene is TRBD2 (6 bases). Trimming removed 5 bases at V and 5 bases at J, with 6 bases between. This CDR3 comprises 11 residues. Germline CDR1 KGHDR, CDR2 SFDVKD. DNA of the CDR3: TGTGCCACCAGTGCGGGAGACGAGCAGTACGTC. Translation: CATSAGDEQYV.

The chain joins TRBV6-5 to TRBJ2-3; unclear D gene. The CDR3 spans 14 residues. Germline values: CDR1 MNHEY, CDR2 SVGAGI. The V end lost 6 bases, the J end lost 0 bases, and 10 bases lay between the germline ends. In DNA form, the CDR3 reads TGTGCCAGCAGGTCTCTAGGAAGCACAGATACGCAGTATTTT. This codes for CASRSLGSTDTQYF.

CDR3 sequence reads: CASSRGPSNEQFF. CDR3 DNA sequence: TGCGCCAGCAGCAGGGGGCCTAGCAATGAGCAGTTCTTC. V is TRBV5-1 and J is TRBJ2-1; 7 bases are a match to TRBD1. J gave up 6 bases and V 4 bases, and 4 bases lay outside the gene matches. The CDR3 is made up of 13 amino acids. Germline V gene data show CDR1 as SGHRS and CDR2 as YFSETQ.

CDR3 nucleotide sequence: TGTGCCAGCAGACTAGCGGGGGCTGATACGCAGTATTTT. This codes for CASRLAGADTQYF. The chain is built from TRBV12-3 or TRBV12-4 and TRBJ2-3; 11 bases line up with TRBD2. J was trimmed by 6 bases and V by 6 bases; bases with no gene match: 2. This CDR3 comprises 13 residues.

The genes are TRBV12-3 or TRBV12-4 and TRBJ2-3; no firm D call. There are 11 residues in the CDR3. Trimming removed 3 bases from V and 4 bases from J, with 2 bases in between. CDR3 in DNA: TGTGCCAGCAGTTTCGCAGATACGCAGTATTTT. Protein: CASSFADTQYF.

The V call is TRBV19, the J call TRBJ2-5, with a possible D match to TRBD2 (7 bases). The V and J ends lost 3 bases and 1 base respectively, with 12 bases between them. Germline V CDR1 and CDR2: LNHDA, SQIVND (reference sequence). The CDR3 totals 15 residues. CDR3 protein: CASSIGGLVQETQYF. In DNA, the CDR3 is TGTGCCAGTAGTATCGGGGGGCTCGTCCAAGAGACCCAGTACTTC.

V gene TRBV6-2 or TRBV6-3 combines with J gene TRBJ2-2, with 11 nucleotides matching TRBD2. Per germline, CDR1 MNHEY and CDR2 SVGEGT. The CDR3 is 17 amino acids. V was pared by 4 bases and J by 5 bases, with 9 bases of the junction left unmatched. CDR3: CASSFLAGGPWTGELFF. DNA for the CDR3: TGTGCCAGCAGTTTTTTAGCGGGAGGGCCGTGGACCGGGGAGCTGTTTTTT.

J is TRBJ1-2 and V is TRBV5-1; 8 nucleotides line up with TRBD1. Germline lookup yields CDR1 SGHRS and CDR2 YFSETQ. Trimming cost V 4 bases and J 3 bases; bases outside gene matches: 5. This CDR3 is 14 amino acids long. Here the CDR3 reads CASSPPGQDYGYTF. The CDR3 region has the DNA TGCGCCAGCAGCCCACCGGGACAGGACTATGGCTACACCTTC.

This sequence joins TRBV3-1 (or the pseudogene TRBV3-2) and TRBJ2-1, with 13 bases matching TRBD2. This CDR3 is 16 amino acids long. Trimming at V came to 1 base and at J to 9 bases, leaving 6 bases not matched to a gene. The V gene's germline CDR1 is LGHDT and CDR2 YNNKEL (reference sequence). CDR3 region: CASSQVRLAGGGEQFF. Written as DNA, the CDR3 is TGTGCCAGCAGCCAAGTTAGACTAGCGGGGGGAGGTGAGCAGTTCTTC.

The chain links TRBV5-5 to TRBJ1-2; TRBD1 aligns across 7 bases. The germline V gene has CDR1 SGHKS and CDR2 YYEKEE (reference sequence). The CDR3 extends over 15 amino acids. J gave up 10 bases and V 4 bases, and 16 bases lay outside the gene matches. CDR3 region: CASSPRTGQRLDYTF. In nucleotides, the CDR3 is TGTGCCAGCAGCCCAAGGACAGGCCAAAGATTGGACTACACCTTC.

CDR3 DNA: TGTGCCAGCAGCCCCCAGGGACAGACCAATTCACCCCTCCACTTT. Translated, it gives CASSPQGQTNSPLHF. The chain employs TRBV7-2 and TRBJ1-6; 7 bases align to TRBD1. Losses at the gene ends were 5 bases for V and 7 bases for J; bases not matched to a gene: 8. The CDR3 covers 15 residues. Per the germline V gene, CDR1 is SGHTA and CDR2 is FQGNSA.